This T cell receptor (beta chain) was identified in a study of graft-versus-host responses after intestinal transplantation. The trim removed 5 bases at V and 6 bases at J, leaving 3 bases unmatched. The CDR3 totals 13 residues. In germline, CDR1 is MNHNY, CDR2 SVGAGI (reference sequence). Notes on the study in general: Patients who carried graft-donor T cell macrochimerism also had high graft-versus-host to host-versus-graft clonal ratios in their allografts. GvH clones surfaced in recipient marrow, some emerging earlier in ileum or blood.

This table comes from immunoSEQ multiplex PCR, and its TCRdb copy is limited to in-frame clones, with some not included. Altogether more than 80,000 clones are present, 70% to 90% being singletons, with the ten largest covering roughly 0.37%. With regard to this clone: What it recognizes is unknown.

V and J are TRBV6-6 and TRBJ1-5; 8 bases align to TRBD1. Sequenced material: unstimulated CD4+ T cells sorted from spleen or lymph node cells, taken before intestinal transplant. The clonotype originates from a human donor who received an intestinal transplant. The CDR3: CASSPTGGQPQHF. The CDR3, as DNA: TGTGCCAGCAGTCCCACAGGGGGTCAGCCCCAGCATTTT.